This T cell receptor beta chain was profiled in a study of cytomegalovirus exposure and HLA in healthy donors. CDR1 and CDR2 from the germline V gene are SQVTM and ANQGSEA. The CDR3 sequence is 13 residues long. The V end was cut by 1 base, the J end by 5 bases, with 12 bases between. For this clone: Its antigen remains unknown.

Researchers ran the PCR with 60 Vbeta and 13 Jbeta primers. Method: immunoSEQ multiplex PCR; TCRdb's copy keeps in-frame clones and lacks some. The data hold about 130,000 clones, with 80% observed a single time. General study findings and limits: A prior analysis recorded that most TCR beta V segments were productive about 87% or about 30% of the time. A later analysis associated 15,000 to 20,000 TCR beta sequences with HLA alleles at a 0.05 false discovery rate. Accounts indicate the classifier identified cytomegalovirus status with strong specificity and sensitivity.

The sequenced sample consisted of PBMCs. This chain links TRBV29-1 with TRBJ2-7; D is perhaps TRBD1 (5 bases). This TCR was sampled from a man in his thirties or forties in good health and CMV-seronegative. DNA for the CDR3: TGCAGCGTTGAAGGTCTGCAGGGCCACGAGCAGTACTTC. Translation gives CSVEGLQGHEQYF.